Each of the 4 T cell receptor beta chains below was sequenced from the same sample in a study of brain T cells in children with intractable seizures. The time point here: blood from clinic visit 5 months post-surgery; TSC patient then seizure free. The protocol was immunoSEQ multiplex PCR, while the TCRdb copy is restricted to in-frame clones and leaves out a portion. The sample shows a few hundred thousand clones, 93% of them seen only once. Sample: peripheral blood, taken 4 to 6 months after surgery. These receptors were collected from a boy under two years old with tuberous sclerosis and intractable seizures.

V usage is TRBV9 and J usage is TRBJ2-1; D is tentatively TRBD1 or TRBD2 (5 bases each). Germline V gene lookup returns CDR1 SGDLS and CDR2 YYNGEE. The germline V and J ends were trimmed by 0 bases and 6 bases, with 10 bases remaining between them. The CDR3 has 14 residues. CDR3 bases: TGTGCCAGCAGCGTAGTAACGGGGCCCAATGAGCAGTTCTTC. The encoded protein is CASSVVTGPNEQFF.

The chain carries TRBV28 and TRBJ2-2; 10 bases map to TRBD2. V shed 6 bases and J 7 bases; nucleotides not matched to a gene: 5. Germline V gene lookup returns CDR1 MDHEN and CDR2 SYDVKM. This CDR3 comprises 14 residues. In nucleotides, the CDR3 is TGTGCCAGCAGGAGCGGGGGGGCCTTCGGGGAGCTGTTTTTT. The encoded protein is CASRSGGAFGELFF.

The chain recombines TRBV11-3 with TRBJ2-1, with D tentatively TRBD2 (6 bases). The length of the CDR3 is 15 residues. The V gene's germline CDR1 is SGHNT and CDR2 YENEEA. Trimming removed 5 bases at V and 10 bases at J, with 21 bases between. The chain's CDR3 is CASSNTREPEKEQFF. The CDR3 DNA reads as TGTGCCAGCAGCAATACACGGGAGCCAGAGAAAGAGCAGTTCTTC.

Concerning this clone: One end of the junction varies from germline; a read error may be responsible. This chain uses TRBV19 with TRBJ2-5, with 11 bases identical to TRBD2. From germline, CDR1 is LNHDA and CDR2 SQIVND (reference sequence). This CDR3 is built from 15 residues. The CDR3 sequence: CASTETSGDQETHYF. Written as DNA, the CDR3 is TGTGCCAGTACAGAGACTAGCGGGGACCAAGAGACCCATTACTTC.